Included here is one T cell receptor (beta chain) sequence, with context. Healthy donors constituted the controls, which were matched for age and sex. Negative isolation was applied to CD8+ and CD4+ T cells, and FACS enrichment was applied to TEMRA cells. The authors reverse transcribed 0.5 to 1 ug RNA with random hexamers. TCRdb processed the immunoSEQ multiplex PCR reads anew with MiXCR; each CDR3 protein has one entry. The sample includes more than 130,000 distinct CDR3 sequences, 94% of them seen just once. Trimming at V came to 7 bases and at J to 4 bases, leaving 7 bases not matched to a gene. The CDR3 has 15 residues. The record originates from a study of CD8 T cells in Susac syndrome.

The TCR originated in a human donor in good health. Sequenced: CD8+ T cells from PBMCs. This rearrangement joins TRBV12-3 or TRBV12-4 to TRBJ2-1; TRBD2 aligns across 10 bases. CDR3 sequence: CASTGPGLAYNEQFF. The CDR3 nucleotides read TGTGCCAGCACCGGACCGGGACTAGCGTACAATGAGCAGTTCTTC.